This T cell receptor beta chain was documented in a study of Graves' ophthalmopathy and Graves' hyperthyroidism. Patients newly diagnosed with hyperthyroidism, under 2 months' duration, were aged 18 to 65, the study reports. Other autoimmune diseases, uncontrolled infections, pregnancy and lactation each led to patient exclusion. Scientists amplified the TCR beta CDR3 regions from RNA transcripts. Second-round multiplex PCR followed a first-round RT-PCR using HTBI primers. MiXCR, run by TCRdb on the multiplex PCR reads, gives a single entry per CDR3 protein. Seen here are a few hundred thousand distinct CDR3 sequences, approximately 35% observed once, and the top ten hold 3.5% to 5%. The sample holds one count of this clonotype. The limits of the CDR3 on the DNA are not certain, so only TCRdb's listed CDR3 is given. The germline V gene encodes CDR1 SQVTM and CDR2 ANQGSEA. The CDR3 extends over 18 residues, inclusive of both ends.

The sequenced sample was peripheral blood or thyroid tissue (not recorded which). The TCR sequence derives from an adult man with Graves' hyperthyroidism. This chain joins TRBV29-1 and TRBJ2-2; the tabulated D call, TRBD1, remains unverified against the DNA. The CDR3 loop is CSVETVNIQYFGAGELFF.